Below are 10 T cell receptor beta chains sequenced from a single sample in a study of shared clonotypes between healthy human individuals. Produced via immunoSEQ multiplex PCR; TCRdb's table is partial and in-frame only. The table records fewer than 600,000 clones, about four fifths of them present only once. Material for sequencing was PBMCs. The receptors stem from a middle-aged woman in good health. Some clones in this sample may be carry-over from other donors' samples.

Ten or more counts support this clone. The chain uses TRBV7-2 and TRBJ1-2, with D maybe TRBD1 (6 bases). The CDR3 spans 14 residues. Germline CDR1 is SGHTA and CDR2 is FQGNSA. The germline V and J ends were trimmed by 0 bases and 4 bases, with 9 bases remaining between them. The CDR3 loop reads CASSLAGGGYGYTF. CDR3 in DNA: TGTGCCAGCAGCTTAGCGGGGGGCGGCTATGGCTACACCTTC.

The CDR3 is CASSFLVRGNTGELFF. The CDR3 DNA reads TGTGCCAGCAGCTTCTTAGTCAGGGGAAACACCGGGGAGCTGTTTTTT. The chain links TRBV5-6 to TRBJ2-2; TRBD1 is a possible D gene (6 bases). This CDR3 is 16 amino acids long. Trimming stripped 2 bases from V and 2 bases from J, with 13 bases between. CDR1 is SGHDT, CDR2 YYEEEE, per germline.

As regards this clone: This likely stems from a read error, as it lies one base from a far larger clone. The chain combines TRBV18 with TRBJ2-7; D may correspond to TRBD1 or TRBD2 (5 bases each). CDR3 length: 14 residues. CDR1 is KGHSH, CDR2 LQKENI, per germline. Trimming pared 1 base from V and 2 bases from J, leaving 9 bases between. CDR3 sequence: CASSPRGDPYEQYF. CDR3 sequence (DNA): TGTGCCAGCTCACCACGAGGGGACCCCTACGAGCAGTACTTC. The full variable domain, completed using reference TRBV18 and TRBJ2-7, is NAGVMQNPRHLVRRRGQEARLRCSPMKGHSHVYWYRQLPEEGLKFMVYLQKENIIDESGMPKERFSAEFPKEGPSILRIQQVVRGDSAAYFCASSPRGDPYEQYFGPGTRLTVT.

The J gene is TRBJ1-5, the V gene TRBV7-8, with D possibly being TRBD1 (6 bases). V lost 0 bases and J lost 2, with 11 bases in between. The CDR3 contains 16 residues. CDR1 is SGHVS, CDR2 FQNEAQ, per germline. This chain's CDR3 is CASSLAHAGGNQPQHF. The CDR3 DNA reads as TGTGCCAGCAGCTTAGCGCATGCAGGGGGCAATCAGCCCCAGCATTTT.

The V gene is TRBV29-1, the J gene TRBJ2-7; 7 bases map to TRBD1. This CDR3 contains 13 residues. Germline trimming cut 5 bases from V and 2 bases from J; bases unmatched to any gene: 6. Germline V gene lookup returns CDR1 SQVTM and CDR2 ANQGSEA. DNA of the CDR3: TGCAGCGTTAGACGACAGGGAGCCTACGAGCAGTACTTC. It encodes CSVRRQGAYEQYF.

This clone was picked up a small number of times. CDR3 loop: CASSLSGTGVEKLFF. In nucleotides, the CDR3 is TGCGCCAGCAGCTTATCCGGGACAGGGGTGGAAAAACTGTTTTTT. The V call is TRBV5-1, the J call TRBJ1-4, with 10 bases aligning to TRBD1. The germline V gene encodes CDR1 SGHRS and CDR2 YFSETQ. The ends lost 2 bases at V and 8 bases at J; junction bases unmatched: 6. The CDR3 is 15 amino acids.

This chain joins TRBV25-1 and TRBJ1-5; perhaps TRBD1 as D (6 bases). Germline V lookup: CDR1 MGHDK, CDR2 SYGVNS. V was trimmed by 4 bases and J by 3 bases, leaving 13 bases between them. The CDR3 has 15 amino acids. The CDR3, as DNA: TGTGCCAGCAGTGCAGGGGCGCTCGTCAATCAGCCCCAGCATTTT. It specifies CASSAGALVNQPQHF.

This clone was counted many times. The rearrangement uses TRBV11-2 and TRBJ1-6; D ambiguous. Germline V CDR1 and CDR2: SGHAT, FQNNGV. The CDR3 runs 14 residues. V was clipped by 1 base and J by 9 bases, with 10 bases between them. This CDR3 is CASSLAWGGSPLHF. The CDR3 DNA reads as TGTGCCAGCAGCTTAGCTTGGGGAGGTTCACCCCTCCACTTT.

V usage is TRBV7-2 and J usage is TRBJ2-1; no firm D call. Trimming stripped 5 bases from V and 0 bases from J, with 11 bases between. This CDR3 has 15 amino acids. Per the germline V gene, CDR1 is SGHTA and CDR2 is FQGNSA. The chain's CDR3 is CASSVLISSYNEQFF. The CDR3 DNA is TGTGCCAGCAGCGTACTCATTAGCTCCTACAATGAGCAGTTCTTC.

This rearrangement joins TRBV28 to TRBJ1-5, with 12 bases identical to TRBD1. The V and J ends lost 7 bases and 0 bases, in that order; junction bases with no gene match: 13. Germline-derived CDR1 and CDR2 are MDHEN and SYDVKM. The CDR3 length is 19 residues. The CDR3 reads CASITPGQGASFSNQPQHF. The DNA for the CDR3 is TGTGCCAGCATCACCCCGGGACAGGGGGCCTCATTTAGCAATCAGCCCCAGCATTTT.